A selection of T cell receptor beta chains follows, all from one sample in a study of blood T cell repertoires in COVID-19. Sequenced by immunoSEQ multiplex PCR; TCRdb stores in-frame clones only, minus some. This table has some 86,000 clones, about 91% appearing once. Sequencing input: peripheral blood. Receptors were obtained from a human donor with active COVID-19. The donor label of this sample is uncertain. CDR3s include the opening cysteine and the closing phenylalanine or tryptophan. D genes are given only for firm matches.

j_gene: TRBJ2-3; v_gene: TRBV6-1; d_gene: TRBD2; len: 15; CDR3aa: CASSDLAGGSDTQYF
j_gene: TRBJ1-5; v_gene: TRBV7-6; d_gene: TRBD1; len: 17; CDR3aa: CASSLETGTGGYQPQHF
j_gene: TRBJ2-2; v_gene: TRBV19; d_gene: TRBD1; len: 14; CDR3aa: CASGQGSDTGELFF
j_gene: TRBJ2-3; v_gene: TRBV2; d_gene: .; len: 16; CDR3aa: CASSETAGAPRDTQYF
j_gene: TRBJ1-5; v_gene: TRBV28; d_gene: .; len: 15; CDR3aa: CASRFGQWGNQPQHF
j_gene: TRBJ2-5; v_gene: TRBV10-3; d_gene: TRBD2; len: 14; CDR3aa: CATAGAGGQETQYF
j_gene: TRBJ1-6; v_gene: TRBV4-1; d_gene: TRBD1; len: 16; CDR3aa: CASSRLDRPYNSPLHF
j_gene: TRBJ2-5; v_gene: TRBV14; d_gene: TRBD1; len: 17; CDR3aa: CASSQWRVQGAGETQYF
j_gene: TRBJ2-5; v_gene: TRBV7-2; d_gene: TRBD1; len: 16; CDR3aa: CASSTKPGQSQETQYF
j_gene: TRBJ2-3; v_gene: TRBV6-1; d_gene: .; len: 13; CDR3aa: CASSDTFTDTQYF
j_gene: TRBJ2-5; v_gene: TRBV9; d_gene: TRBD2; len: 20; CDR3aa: CASSPQARSGTSEVKETQYF
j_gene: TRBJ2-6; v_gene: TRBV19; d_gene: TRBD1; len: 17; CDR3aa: CASSIWTGSSGANVLTF
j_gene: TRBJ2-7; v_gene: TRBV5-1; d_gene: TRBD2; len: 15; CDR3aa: CARSLAAGGIYEQYF
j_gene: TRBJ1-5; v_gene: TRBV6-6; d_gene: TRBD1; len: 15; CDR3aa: CASSPQGPRVSPQHF
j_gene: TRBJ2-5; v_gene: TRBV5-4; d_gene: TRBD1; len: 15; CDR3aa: CASSPQGAGRETQYF
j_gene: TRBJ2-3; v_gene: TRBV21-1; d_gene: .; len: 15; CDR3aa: CASSKGQTNTDTQYF
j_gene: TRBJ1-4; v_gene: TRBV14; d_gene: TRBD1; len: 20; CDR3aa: CASSQAPGPGQGAFNEKLFF
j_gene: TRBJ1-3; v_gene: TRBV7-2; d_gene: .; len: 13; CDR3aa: CASSQASGNTIYF
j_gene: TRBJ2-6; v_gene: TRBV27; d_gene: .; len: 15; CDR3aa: CASSASRSGANVLTF
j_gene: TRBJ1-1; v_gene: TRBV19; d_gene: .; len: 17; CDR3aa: CASSPLLTGRGNTEAFF
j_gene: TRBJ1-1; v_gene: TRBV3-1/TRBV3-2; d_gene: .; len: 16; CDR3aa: CASSRPGQIMNTEAFF
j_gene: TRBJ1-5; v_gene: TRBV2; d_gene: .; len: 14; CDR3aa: CASSAGNRDQPQHF
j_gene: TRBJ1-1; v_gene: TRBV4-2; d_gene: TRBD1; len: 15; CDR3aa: CASSQPDRGWAEAFF
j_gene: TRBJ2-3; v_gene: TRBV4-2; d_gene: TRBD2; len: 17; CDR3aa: CASSQETSGGSTDTQYF
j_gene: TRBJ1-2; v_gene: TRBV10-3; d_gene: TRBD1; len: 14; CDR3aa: CAIRADRGVYGYTF
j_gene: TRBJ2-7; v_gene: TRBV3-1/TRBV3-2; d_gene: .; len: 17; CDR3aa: CASSQDSWGQESYEQYF
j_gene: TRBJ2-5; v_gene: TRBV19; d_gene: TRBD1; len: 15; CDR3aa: CASSKSRDRVETQYF
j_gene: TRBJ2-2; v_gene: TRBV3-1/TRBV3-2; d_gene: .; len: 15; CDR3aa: CASSRLAVHTGELFF
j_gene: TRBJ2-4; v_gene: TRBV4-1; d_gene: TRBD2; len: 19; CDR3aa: CASSQGLLAGAQAKNIQYF
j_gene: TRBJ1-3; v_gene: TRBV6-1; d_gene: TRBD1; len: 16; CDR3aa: CASSERRDSSGNTIYF
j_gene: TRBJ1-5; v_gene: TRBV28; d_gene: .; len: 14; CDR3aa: CASSLRQVNQPQHF
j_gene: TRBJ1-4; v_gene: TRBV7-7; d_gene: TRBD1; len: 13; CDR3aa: CASSRQGDEKLFF
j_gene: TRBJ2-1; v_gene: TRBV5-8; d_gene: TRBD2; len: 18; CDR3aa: CASSLDGTSGGWSNEQFF
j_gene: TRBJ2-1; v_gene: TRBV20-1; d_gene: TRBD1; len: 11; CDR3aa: CSASTGTGAFF
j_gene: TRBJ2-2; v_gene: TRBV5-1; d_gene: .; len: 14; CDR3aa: CASSLGGSTGELFF
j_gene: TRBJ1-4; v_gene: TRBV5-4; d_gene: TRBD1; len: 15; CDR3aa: CASRPWGTGVEKLFF
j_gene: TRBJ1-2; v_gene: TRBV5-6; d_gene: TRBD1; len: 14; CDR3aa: CASSLGAGGNGYTF
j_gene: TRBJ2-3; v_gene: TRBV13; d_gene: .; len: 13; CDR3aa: CASTSVGTDTQYF
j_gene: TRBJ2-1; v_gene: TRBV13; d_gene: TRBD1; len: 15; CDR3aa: CASSSDRGLSNEQFF
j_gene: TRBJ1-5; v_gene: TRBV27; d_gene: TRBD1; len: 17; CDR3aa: CASSLYRGQGPNQPQHF
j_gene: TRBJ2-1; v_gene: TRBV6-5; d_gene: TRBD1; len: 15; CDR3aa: CASSWGTGPYNEQFF
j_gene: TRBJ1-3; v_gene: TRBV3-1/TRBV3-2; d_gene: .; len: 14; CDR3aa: CASSQGPPRDTIYF